The 30 T cell receptor beta chains below were found in one sample sequenced in a study of graft-versus-host responses after intestinal transplantation. Data came from immunoSEQ multiplex PCR; TCRdb stores just in-frame clones and leaves some out. This table holds 85,000 to 100,000 clones, under 95% found once. These receptors are not linked to any known antigen. The sample consisted of unstimulated CD8+ T cells sorted from spleen or lymph node cells, taken before transplant. All receptors derive from a human donor who was the organ donor for an intestinal transplant.

The gene calls are TRBV4-1 and TRBJ2-1, with 8 bases matching TRBD2. V was clipped by 0 bases and J by 16 bases; unmatched bases: 11. Per germline, CDR1 MGHRA and CDR2 YSYEKL. The CDR3 is 14 residues long. DNA for the CDR3: TGCGCCAGCAGCCAAGAGGAATTGGGGGGACTAGTATTCTTC. As protein: CASSQEELGGLVFF.

The chain is built from TRBV28 and TRBJ1-2; D not certain. V was trimmed by 3 bases and J by 6 bases, leaving 17 bases between them. The CDR3 runs 15 residues. The germline V gene encodes CDR1 MDHEN and CDR2 SYDVKM. The CDR3 reads CASSFSRSIPDGYTF. CDR3 bases: TGTGCCAGCAGTTTTTCTCGGTCGATCCCGGATGGCTACACCTTC.

This chain connects TRBV2 to TRBJ1-4, with TRBD1 identical over 9 bases. CDR1 SNHLY and CDR2 FYNNEI come from the germline V gene. J lost 7 bases, V lost 6 bases, and 12 bases had no gene match. This CDR3 region has 16 residues. CDR3 DNA sequence: TGTGCCAGCAGGACTCTGAAACAGGGGGCTGGTGAAAAACTGTTTTTT. The encoded protein is CASRTLKQGAGEKLFF. Based on the CDR3 plus reference TRBV2 and TRBJ1-4, the full variable domain is EPEVTQTPSHQVTQMGQEVILRCVPISNHLYFYWYRQILGQKVEFLVSFYNNEISEKSEIFDDQFSVERPDGSNFTLKIRSTKLEDSAMYFCASRTLKQGAGEKLFFGSGTQLSVL.

This clone was observed a single time. The chain carries TRBV7-8 and TRBJ2-1, with 10 bases that match TRBD2. CDR1 SGHVS and CDR2 FQNEAQ come from the germline V gene. J was trimmed by 7 bases and V by 0 bases; bases with no gene match: 6. This CDR3 region has 16 residues. CDR3 nucleotides: TGTGCCAGCAGCTTAGCGAGCGGGAGGGCCAATAATGAGCAGTTCTTC. It is translated as CASSLASGRANNEQFF. The whole variable domain, filled in from reference TRBV7-8 and TRBJ2-1, reads GAGVSQSPRYKVAKRGQDVALRCDPISGHVSLFWYQQALGQGPEFLTYFQNEAQLDKSGLPSDRFFAERPEGSVSTLKIQRTQQEDSAVYLCASSLASGRANNEQFFGPGTRLTVL.

The V and J genes are TRBV2 and TRBJ2-3; TRBD1 matches 7 bases. J lost 4 bases, V lost 3 bases, and 7 bases had no gene match. This CDR3 region has 15 residues. Germline CDR1 SNHLY, CDR2 FYNNEI. DNA of the CDR3: TGTGCCAGCAGTGACAGGGGGTATTCGGCAGATACGCAGTATTTT. Translated, it gives CASSDRGYSADTQYF.

This clone has more than one count but fewer than ten. This chain joins TRBV6-1 and TRBJ2-7; D perhaps matches TRBD2 (5 bases). Trimming removed 0 bases from V and 3 bases from J, with 15 bases in between. CDR1 is MNHNS and CDR2 is SASEGT in the germline V gene. The CDR3 has 16 residues. CDR3 DNA: TGTGCCAGCAGTGAAGCGGTCCGGGGATCTCACTACGAGCAGTACTTC. Protein product: CASSEAVRGSHYEQYF.

This sequence joins TRBV7-8 and TRBJ2-7; possible D gene TRBD1, 5 bases. Trimming took 5 bases from V and 4 from J, leaving 30 bases between them. Looked up from germline, CDR1 is SGHVS and CDR2 is FQNEAQ. The CDR3 runs 19 residues. The CDR3 region has the DNA TGTGCCAGCAGCCCCTCAGACGGAGTAGAAGGGGCACTGCGGTACGAGCAGTACTTC. Its protein is CASSPSDGVEGALRYEQYF.

The chain is built from TRBV4-1 and TRBJ2-1; TRBD1 matches 7 bases. Germline loops: CDR1 MGHRA, CDR2 YSYEKL. The CDR3 runs to 14 residues. V lost 0 bases, J lost 15 bases, and 11 bases stayed unmatched. The CDR3 nucleotides read TGCGCCAGCAGCCAAGATGGCGACAGGGATAATGGGTTCTTC. Its protein product is CASSQDGDRDNGFF.

This chain joins TRBV18 and TRBJ2-1, with 7 bases fitting TRBD2. Germline V gives CDR1 KGHSH, CDR2 LQKENI. V dropped 6 bases and J dropped 0; count of bases not matched to a gene: 2. The CDR3 length is 14 residues. This chain's CDR3 is CASSGTTSYNEQFF. CDR3 DNA sequence: TGTGCCAGCTCCGGGACTACCTCCTACAATGAGCAGTTCTTC.

This clone was counted only a few times. The genes are TRBV2 and TRBJ2-3; the match to TRBD2 covers 10 bases. The V and J ends lost 0 bases and 5 bases, in that order; junction bases with no gene match: 8. CDR3 length: 17 residues. Germline V lookup: CDR1 SNHLY, CDR2 FYNNEI. The CDR3 nucleotides read TGTGCCAGCAGTGAAGCGCTCCTAGCGGGAGAGGTAGATACGCAGTATTTT. This translates into CASSEALLAGEVDTQYF.

A word on this clone: Mismatch with germline at one junction end may stem from a read error. The rearrangement uses TRBV28 and TRBJ2-7, with 9 bases aligning to TRBD2. Per the germline V gene, CDR1 is MDHEN and CDR2 is SYDVKM. The CDR3 length is 12 residues. DNA for the CDR3: TGTGCCAGCAGTTTACGCGGGAGGGACGTATGGTTC. It specifies CASSLRGRDVWF. The full variable domain, completed using reference TRBV28 and TRBJ2-7, is DVKVTQSSRYLVKRTGEKVFLECVQDMDHENMFWYRQDPGLGLRLIYFSYDVKMKEKGDIPEGYSVSREKKERFSLILESASTNQTSMYLCASSLRGRDVWFGPGTRLTVT.

The chain joins TRBV2 to TRBJ1-5; no clear D gene. V lost 3 bases and J lost 3, with 12 bases in between. The CDR3 contains 15 residues. CDR1 and CDR2 (germline): SNHLY, FYNNEI. The CDR3 is CASSDYSQDNQPQHF. The CDR3 region has the DNA TGTGCCAGCAGTGACTACAGCCAAGACAATCAGCCCCAGCATTTT.

The chain uses TRBV19 and TRBJ1-4; 7 bases agree with TRBD1. Germline CDR1 is LNHDA and CDR2 is SQIVND (reference sequence). J was trimmed by 4 bases and V by 6 bases; bases with no gene match: 11. The CDR3 consists of 16 residues. The CDR3 bases are TGTGCCAGTAGACTCCGGGACAGAAGCTATAATGAAAAACTGTTTTTT. Its translation is CASRLRDRSYNEKLFF.

The J gene is TRBJ2-7, the V gene TRBV9; D is unclear. The CDR3 is made up of 14 amino acids. V was trimmed by 1 base and J by 0 bases, leaving 8 bases between them. Germline CDR1 and CDR2: SGDLS and YYNGEE. The CDR3 spells CASSVQDSSYEQYF. The CDR3, as DNA: TGTGCCAGCAGCGTACAGGATAGCTCCTACGAGCAGTACTTC.

The J gene is TRBJ2-7, the V gene TRBV19, with 9 positions matching TRBD2. V was pared by 2 bases and J by 0 bases, with 2 bases of the junction left unmatched. The CDR3 spans 15 residues. Germline loops: CDR1 LNHDA, CDR2 SQIVND (reference sequence). CDR3 sequence reads: CASSIWTSDSYEQYF. The CDR3, as DNA: TGTGCCAGTAGTATATGGACTAGCGACTCCTACGAGCAGTACTTC.

V gene TRBV27 combines with J gene TRBJ2-6; no reliable D call. CDR1 is MNHEY and CDR2 is SMNVEV in the germline V gene (reference sequence). V was cut by 2 bases and J by 4 bases, with 9 bases left in between. The CDR3 is made up of 15 amino acids. CDR3 region: CASSLQALGANVLTF. CDR3 coding DNA: TGTGCCAGCAGTTTACAGGCGCTGGGGGCCAACGTCCTGACTTTC.

The V and J genes are TRBV19 and TRBJ2-3; 7 nucleotides agree with TRBD2. This CDR3 region has 15 residues. Per the germline V gene, CDR1 is LNHDA and CDR2 is SQIVND (reference sequence). V shed 4 bases and J 6 bases; nucleotides not matched to a gene: 10. The CDR3 bases are TGTGCCAGTAGTACAATGGGGGAGGGGTCGGATACGCAGTATTTT. Its protein product is CASSTMGEGSDTQYF.

The CDR3 region is CSAYSYGYTF. CDR3 coding DNA: TGCAGTGCTTACAGTTATGGCTACACCTTC. The chain has TRBV20-1 and TRBJ1-2; D unclear. This CDR3 spans 10 amino acids. The V end lost 5 bases, the J end lost 5 bases, and 6 bases lay between the germline ends. Per germline, CDR1 DFQATT and CDR2 SNEGSKA (reference sequence).

The chain links TRBV7-9 to TRBJ2-6; 12 positions agree with TRBD2. The germline V gene encodes CDR1 SEHNR and CDR2 FQNEAQ (reference sequence). This CDR3 region has 19 residues. Trimming took 2 bases from V and 3 from J; bases not matched to a gene: 8. The CDR3 DNA reads as TGTGCCAGCAGCTTAATACTAGCGGGAGGTCGGTTTGGGGCCAACGTCCTGACTTTC. The encoded protein is CASSLILAGGRFGANVLTF.

This chain connects TRBV5-6 to TRBJ1-2; perhaps TRBD1 as D (5 bases). Trimming pared 0 bases from V and 4 bases from J, leaving 13 bases between. The V gene's germline CDR1 is SGHDT and CDR2 YYEEEE. The CDR3 extends over 15 amino acids. The DNA of the CDR3 is TGTGCCAGCAGCTTGGTCGGCGGGGGTACCTATGGCTACACCTTC. It specifies CASSLVGGGTYGYTF.

The chain links TRBV10-3 to TRBJ1-3; 7 bases are a match to TRBD1. Trimming at V came to 8 bases and at J to 0 bases, leaving 1 base not matched to a gene. Germline V lookup: CDR1 ENHRY, CDR2 SYGVKD. The CDR3 is made up of 13 amino acids. The CDR3 DNA follows: TGTGCCATCCGGGACAGCTCTGGAAACACCATATATTTT. It is translated as CAIRDSSGNTIYF.

The chain employs TRBV4-1 and TRBJ1-5; TRBD1 is a possible D gene (6 bases). The V and J ends lost 0 bases and 0 bases respectively, with 9 bases between them. The CDR3 has 16 amino acids. CDR1 and CDR2 from the germline V gene are MGHRA and YSYEKL. The DNA of the CDR3 is TGCGCCAGCAGCCAAGAACGGACAGTTAGCAATCAGCCCCAGCATTTT. Translating it yields CASSQERTVSNQPQHF.

The V gene is TRBV19, the J gene TRBJ2-5; 7 bases align to TRBD2. Germline CDR1 and CDR2: LNHDA and SQIVND (reference sequence). Trimming cost V 10 bases and J 5 bases; bases outside gene matches: 10. The CDR3 extends over 13 amino acids. The CDR3 reads CATASGGRETQYF. The CDR3, as DNA: TGTGCCACCGCGTCGGGGGGAAGGGAGACCCAGTACTTC.

The chain employs TRBV27 and TRBJ2-7; the match to TRBD1 covers 7 bases. Germline trimming cut 4 bases from V and 5 bases from J; bases unmatched to any gene: 14. CDR1 is MNHEY, CDR2 SMNVEV, per germline (reference sequence). CDR3 length: 16 residues. The CDR3 loop is CASSSQGVGQFDEQYF. The CDR3 coding sequence is TGTGCCAGCAGTTCCCAGGGGGTTGGTCAGTTTGACGAGCAGTACTTC.

The chain combines TRBV5-5 with TRBJ2-1, with TRBD2 matching 10 bases. The CDR3 covers 18 residues. From germline, CDR1 is SGHKS and CDR2 YYEKEE (reference sequence). With 1 base clipped from V and 2 bases from J, the junction kept 9 bases outside the gene matches. The CDR3 sequence is CASSLFPAGGPPYNEQFF. The CDR3, as DNA: TGTGCCAGCAGCTTGTTTCCAGCGGGAGGGCCCCCCTACAATGAGCAGTTCTTC.

The V and J genes are TRBV5-6 and TRBJ1-2, with unresolved D. The germline CDR1 and CDR2 sequences are SGHDT and YYEEEE. The germline V and J ends were trimmed by 5 bases and 1 base, with 6 bases remaining between them. This CDR3 is built from 12 residues. CDR3 sequence (DNA): TGTGCCAGCAGTCAGGTTAACTATGGCTACACCTTC. It translates to CASSQVNYGYTF. Drawing the rest from reference TRBV5-6 and TRBJ1-2, the complete variable domain is DAGVTQSPTHLIKTRGQQVTLRCSPKSGHDTVSWYQQALGQGPQFIFQYYEEEERQRGNFPDRFSGHQFPNYSSELNVNALLLGDSALYLCASSQVNYGYTFGSGTRLTVV.

This clone was detected once. The V gene is TRBV15, the J gene TRBJ2-1; 11 nucleotides match TRBD2. CDR1 is LNHNV and CDR2 is YYDKDF in the germline V gene (reference sequence). Trimming took 7 bases from V and 2 from J; bases not matched to a gene: 13. This CDR3 spans 18 amino acids. CDR3 nucleotides: TGTGCCACCACTACCTTTCGGACTAGCGGGCTCCCCTACAATGAGCAGTTCTTC. This codes for CATTTFRTSGLPYNEQFF. The full variable domain, rest sourced from reference TRBV15 and TRBJ2-1, is DAMVIQNPRYQVTQFGKPVTLSCSQTLNHNVMYWYQQKSSQAPKLLFHYYDKDFNNEADTPDNFQSRRPNTSFCFLDIRSPGLGDTAMYLCATTTFRTSGLPYNEQFFGPGTRLTVL.

The chain couples TRBV30 to TRBJ1-2, with D hard to call. The CDR3 has 8 residues. Germline CDR1 reads GTSNPN; CDR2 reads SVGIG (reference sequence). V lost 4 bases and J 14 bases, leaving 8 bases between the germline ends. The CDR3 DNA reads as TGTGCCTGGACAACCGGGACCTTC. Protein sequence: CAWTTGTF.

The V and J genes are TRBV7-2 and TRBJ2-1, with D possibly TRBD2 on 6 matching bases. This CDR3 contains 15 residues. Germline V gene data show CDR1 as SGHTA and CDR2 as FQGNSA. V lost 1 base and J 4 bases, leaving 11 bases between the germline ends. CDR3 nucleotides: TGTGCCAGCAGCTTAGGGGCGGGGCCGTACAATGAGCAGTTCTTC. Its protein is CASSLGAGPYNEQFF.

This chain connects TRBV28 to TRBJ1-2; 7 bases align to TRBD1. The germline V gene has CDR1 MDHEN and CDR2 SYDVKM. This CDR3 region has 15 residues. Germline trimming cut 1 base from V and 5 bases from J; bases unmatched to any gene: 7. DNA for the CDR3: TGTGCCAGCAGTTTATCGGGGGACAGCGTTTATGGCTACACCTTC. This translates into CASSLSGDSVYGYTF.